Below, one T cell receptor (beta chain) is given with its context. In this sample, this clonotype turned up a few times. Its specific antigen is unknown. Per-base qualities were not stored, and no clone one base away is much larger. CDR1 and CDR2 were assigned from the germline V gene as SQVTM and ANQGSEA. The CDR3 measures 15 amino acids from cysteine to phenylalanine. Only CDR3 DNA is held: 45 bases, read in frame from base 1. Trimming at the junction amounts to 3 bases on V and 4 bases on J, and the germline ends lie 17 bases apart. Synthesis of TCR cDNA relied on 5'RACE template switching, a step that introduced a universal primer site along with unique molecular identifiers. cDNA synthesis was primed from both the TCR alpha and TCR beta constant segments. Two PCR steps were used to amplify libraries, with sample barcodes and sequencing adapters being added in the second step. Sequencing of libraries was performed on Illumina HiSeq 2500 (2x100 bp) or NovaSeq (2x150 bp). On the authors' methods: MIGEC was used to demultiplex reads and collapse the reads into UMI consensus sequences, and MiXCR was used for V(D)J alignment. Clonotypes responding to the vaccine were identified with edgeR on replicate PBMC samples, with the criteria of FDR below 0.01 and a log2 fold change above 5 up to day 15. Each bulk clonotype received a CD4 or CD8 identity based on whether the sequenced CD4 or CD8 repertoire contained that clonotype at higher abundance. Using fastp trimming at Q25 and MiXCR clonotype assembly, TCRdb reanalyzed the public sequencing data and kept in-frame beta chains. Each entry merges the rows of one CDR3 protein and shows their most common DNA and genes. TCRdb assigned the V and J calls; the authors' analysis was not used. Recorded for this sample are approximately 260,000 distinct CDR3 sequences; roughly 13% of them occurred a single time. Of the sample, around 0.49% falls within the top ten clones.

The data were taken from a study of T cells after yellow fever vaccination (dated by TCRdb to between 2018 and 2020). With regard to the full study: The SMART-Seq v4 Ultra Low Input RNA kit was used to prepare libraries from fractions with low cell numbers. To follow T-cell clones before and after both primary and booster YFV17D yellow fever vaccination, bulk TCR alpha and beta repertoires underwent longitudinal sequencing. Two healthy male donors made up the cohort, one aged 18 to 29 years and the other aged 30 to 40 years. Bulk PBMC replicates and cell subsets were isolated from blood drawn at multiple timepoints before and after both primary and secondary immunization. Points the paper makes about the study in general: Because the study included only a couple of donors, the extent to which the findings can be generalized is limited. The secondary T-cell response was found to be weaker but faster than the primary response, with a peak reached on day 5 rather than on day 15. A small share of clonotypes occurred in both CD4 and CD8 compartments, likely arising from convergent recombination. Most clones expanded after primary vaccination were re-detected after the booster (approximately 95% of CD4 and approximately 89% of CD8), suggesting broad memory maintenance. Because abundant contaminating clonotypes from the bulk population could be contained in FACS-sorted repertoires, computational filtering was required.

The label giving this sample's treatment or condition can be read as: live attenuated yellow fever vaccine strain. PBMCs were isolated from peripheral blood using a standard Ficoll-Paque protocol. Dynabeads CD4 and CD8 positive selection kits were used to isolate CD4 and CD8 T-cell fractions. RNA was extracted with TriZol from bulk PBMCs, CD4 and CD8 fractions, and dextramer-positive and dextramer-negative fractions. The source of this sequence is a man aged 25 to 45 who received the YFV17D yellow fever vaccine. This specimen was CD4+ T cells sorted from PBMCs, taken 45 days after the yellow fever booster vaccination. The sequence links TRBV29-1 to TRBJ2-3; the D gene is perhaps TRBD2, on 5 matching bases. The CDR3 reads CSVERVGASPDTQYF. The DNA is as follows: TGCAGCGTTGAGAGGGTGGGCGCATCCCCAGATACGCAGTATTTT.